Listed below are T cell receptor beta chains from one sample, sequenced in a study of cytomegalovirus exposure and HLA in healthy donors. TCRdb keeps only in-frame clones here, not all; method: immunoSEQ multiplex PCR. The profile shows 200,000 or so clones, roughly 84% of them singletons. Material for sequencing was PBMCs. The origin of the receptors is a boy aged 5-17 years in good health and CMV-seronegative. The CDR3 runs from the conserved cysteine through the conserved F or W. The D gene is left open where the match is weak. The size of a clone is reported for some rows only, either as once, few or many, or as a class for expanded clones.

TRBJ2-3 | TRBV5-6 | - | once | CASSWTLLADLTDTQYF | TGTGCCAGCAGCTGGACGTTACTAGCAGACCTCACAGATACGCAGTATTTT
TRBJ2-6 | TRBV5-6 | TRBD1 | few | CASSIQTGRAGANVLTF | TGTGCCAGCAGCATACAGACAGGGCGGGCCGGGGCCAACGTCCTGACTTTC
TRBJ2-1 | TRBV5-1 | TRBD2 | - | CASSREVAYNEQFF | TGCGCCAGCAGCCGGGAGGTCGCCTACAATGAGCAGTTCTTC
TRBJ1-1 | TRBV5-1 | - | few | CASSLPGQLNTEAFF | TGCGCCAGCAGCTTGCCAGGACAGCTTAACACTGAAGCTTTCTTT
TRBJ2-3 | TRBV4-2 | - | - | CASSQDRSSGADTQYF | TGTGCCAGCAGCCAAGATCGGAGTAGCGGCGCAGATACGCAGTATTTT
TRBJ2-7 | TRBV6-6 | - | - | CASSYEFGPLGEQYF | TGTGCCAGCAGTTACGAATTTGGGCCATTAGGAGAGCAGTACTTC
TRBJ2-5 | TRBV19 | - | - | CASSPPAGRGALETQYF | TGTGCCAGTAGTCCACCCGCTGGCAGGGGTGCTTTAGAGACCCAGTACTTC
TRBJ2-7 | TRBV30 | - | - | CAWTWGLGGYEQYF | TGTGCCTGGACCTGGGGGCTAGGGGGCTACGAGCAGTACTTC
TRBJ2-7 | TRBV6-5 | - | - | CASRMSGRSYEQYF | TGTGCCAGCAGGATGTCGGGTCGCTCCTACGAGCAGTACTTC
TRBJ2-2 | TRBV5-8 | - | many | CASSPFPGTGELFF | TGTGCCAGCAGCCCGTTCCCGGGGACCGGGGAGCTGTTTTTT
TRBJ2-7 | TRBV7-3 | TRBD2 | - | CASSFAPLAGVGEQYF | TGTGCCAGCAGCTTTGCCCCTCTAGCGGGAGTGGGTGAGCAGTACTTC
TRBJ2-1 | TRBV12-5 | - | few | CAMWPSSSYNEQFF | TGTGCTATGTGGCCGTCGTCATCCTACAATGAGCAGTTCTTC
TRBJ2-1 | TRBV9 | TRBD2 | - | CASSVEETSGVYNEQFF | TGTGCCAGCAGCGTAGAGGAGACTAGCGGGGTATACAATGAGCAGTTCTTC
TRBJ2-6 | TRBV2 | - | - | CASKGGAGANVLTF | TGTGCCAGCAAAGGGGGGGCTGGGGCCAACGTCCTGACTTTC
TRBJ2-7 | TRBV28 | - | - | CASSHYEQYF | TGTGCCAGCAGCCACTACGAGCAGTACTTC
TRBJ1-6 | TRBV7-2 | TRBD1 | - | CASTSDRARNSPLHF | TGTGCCAGCACCTCGGACAGGGCAAGAAATTCACCCCTCCACTTT
TRBJ2-1 | TRBV19 | TRBD2 | - | CASSTSSGRPYNEQFF | TGTGCCAGTAGTACGTCGAGCGGGAGACCCTACAATGAGCAGTTCTTC
TRBJ2-3 | TRBV7-9 | TRBD2 | - | CASSPTSGRAYGDTQYF | TGTGCCAGCAGCCCTACTAGCGGGAGGGCCTACGGGGATACGCAGTATTTT
TRBJ1-6 | TRBV5-4 | - | - | CASSFARNSPLHF | TGTGCCAGCAGCTTCGCCAGAAACTCACCCCTCCACTTT
TRBJ2-7 | TRBV5-1 | TRBD1 | - | CASSVGQRYEQYF | TGCGCCAGCAGCGTGGGACAGCGCTACGAGCAGTACTTC
TRBJ2-2 | TRBV5-1 | TRBD1 | - | CASSHQGADTGELFF | TGCGCCAGCAGCCACCAGGGGGCGGACACCGGGGAGCTGTTTTTT
TRBJ2-5 | TRBV9 | - | - | CASSGGTTPGETQYF | TGTGCCAGCAGCGGCGGGACGACCCCTGGGGAGACCCAGTACTTC
TRBJ1-1 | TRBV6-1 | TRBD1 | - | CASSDTQGITEAFF | TGTGCCAGCAGTGACACACAGGGGATCACTGAAGCTTTCTTT
TRBJ2-5 | TRBV5-1 | - | - | CASSLGLLQETQYF | TGCGCCAGCAGCTTGGGACTATTACAAGAGACCCAGTACTTC
TRBJ1-2 | TRBV5-4 | - | - | CASSLGGSIFLGYTF | TGTGCCAGCAGCTTGGGAGGCAGTATATTCCTTGGCTACACCTTC
TRBJ2-1 | TRBV10-3 | TRBD2 | - | CAISESGTKNEQFF | TGTGCCATCAGTGAGTCCGGGACTAAAAATGAGCAGTTCTTC
TRBJ2-7 | TRBV6-5 | - | - | CASSYSWEGVYEQYF | TGTGCCAGCAGTTACTCCTGGGAGGGGGTTTACGAGCAGTACTTC
TRBJ2-3 | TRBV15 | - | - | CAAAGVDTQYF | TGTGCCGCGGCCGGGGTAGATACGCAGTATTTT
TRBJ1-2 | TRBV27 | TRBD1 | - | CASSLSQGAAYGYTF | TGTGCCAGCAGTTTAAGCCAGGGGGCGGCCTATGGCTACACCTTC
TRBJ1-2 | TRBV30 | - | - | CAWALGGTF | TGTGCCTGGGCTCTGGGGGGGACCTTC
TRBJ2-5 | TRBV18 | - | few | CASSPEEGQRMEETQYF | TGTGCCAGCTCACCAGAGGAGGGACAGCGGATGGAAGAGACCCAGTACTTC
TRBJ2-7 | TRBV4-1 | - | - | CASSQTAYYEQYF | TGCGCCAGCAGTCAGACAGCCTACTACGAGCAGTACTTC
TRBJ1-4 | TRBV4-3 | - | once | CASSDSPNEKLFF | TGCGCCAGCAGTGACAGCCCTAATGAAAAACTGTTTTTT
TRBJ2-1 | TRBV9 | TRBD2 | few | CASSVWRGTRPEQFF | TGTGCCAGCAGCGTTTGGCGGGGGACTCGTCCGGAGCAGTTCTTC
TRBJ1-5 | TRBV4-1 | TRBD1 | - | CASSQTGDSYQPQHF | TGCGCCAGCAGCCAAACCGGGGACAGCTATCAGCCCCAGCATTTT
TRBJ2-3 | TRBV30 | TRBD1 | - | CAWGTGRESSTDTQYF | TGTGCCTGGGGGACAGGCCGAGAATCTAGCACAGATACGCAGTATTTT
TRBJ1-4 | TRBV9 | - | - | CASSVGADEKLFF | TGTGCCAGCAGCGTAGGGGCAGATGAAAAACTGTTTTTT
TRBJ1-4 | TRBV9 | TRBD1 | - | CASSVADTGGYNEKLFF | TGTGCCAGCAGCGTAGCGGATACAGGGGGATATAATGAAAAACTGTTTTTT
TRBJ1-1 | TRBV20-1 | - | - | CSVLGDREAFF | TGCAGTGTTCTAGGAGACAGGGAAGCTTTCTTT
TRBJ1-2 | TRBV30 | - | - | CAWIGGTYGYTF | TGTGCCTGGATCGGAGGGACCTATGGCTACACCTTC
TRBJ2-1 | TRBV5-1 | TRBD2 | - | CASNGASGGSYNEQFF | TGCGCCTCCAACGGAGCTAGCGGGGGTTCCTACAATGAGCAGTTCTTC
TRBJ2-5 | TRBV6-6 | - | - | CASSYSRRETQYF | TGTGCCAGCAGTTACTCGAGGAGGGAGACCCAGTACTTC
TRBJ1-1 | TRBV4-1 | - | - | CASSQAQINTEAFF | TGCGCCAGCAGCCAAGCCCAGATAAACACTGAAGCTTTCTTT
TRBJ2-3 | TRBV18 | TRBD2 | few | CASSRFSGKGDTQYF | TGTGCCAGCTCACGATTTAGCGGGAAGGGGGATACGCAGTATTTT
TRBJ2-1 | TRBV7-2 | TRBD2 | once | CASSYTSGGAYNEQFF | TGTGCCAGCAGCTACACTAGCGGGGGGGCGTACAATGAGCAGTTCTTC